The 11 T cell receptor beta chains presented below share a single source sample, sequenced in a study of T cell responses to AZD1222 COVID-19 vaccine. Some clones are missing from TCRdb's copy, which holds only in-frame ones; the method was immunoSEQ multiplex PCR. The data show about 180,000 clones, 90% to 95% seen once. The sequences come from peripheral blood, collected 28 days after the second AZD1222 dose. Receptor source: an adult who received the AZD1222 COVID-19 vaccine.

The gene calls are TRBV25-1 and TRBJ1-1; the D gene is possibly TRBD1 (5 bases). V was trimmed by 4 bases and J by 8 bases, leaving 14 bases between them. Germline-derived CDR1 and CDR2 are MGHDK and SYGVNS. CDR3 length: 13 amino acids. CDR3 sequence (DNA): TGTGCCAGCAGTGGCGGGGGACGGTCAGAAGCTTTCTTT. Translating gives CASSGGGRSEAFF.

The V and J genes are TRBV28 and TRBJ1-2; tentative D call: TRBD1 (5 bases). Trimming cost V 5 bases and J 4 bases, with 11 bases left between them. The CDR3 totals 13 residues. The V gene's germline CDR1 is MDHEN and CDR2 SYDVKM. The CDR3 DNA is TGTGCCAGCAGTATCAGGGAGTTCTATGGCTACACCTTC. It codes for CASSIREFYGYTF.

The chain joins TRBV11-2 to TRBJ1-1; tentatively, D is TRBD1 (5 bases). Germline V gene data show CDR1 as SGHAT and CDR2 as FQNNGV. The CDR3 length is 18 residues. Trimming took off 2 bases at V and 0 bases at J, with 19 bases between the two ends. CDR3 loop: CASSLYSPRWGMNTEAFF. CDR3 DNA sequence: TGTGCCAGCAGCTTATATTCTCCAAGGTGGGGGATGAACACTGAAGCTTTCTTT.

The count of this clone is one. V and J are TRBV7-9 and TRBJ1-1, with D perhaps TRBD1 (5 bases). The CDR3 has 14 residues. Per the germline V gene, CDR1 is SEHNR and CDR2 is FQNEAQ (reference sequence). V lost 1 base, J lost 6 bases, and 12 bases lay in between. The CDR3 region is CASSLGQGIAEAFF. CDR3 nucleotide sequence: TGTGCCAGCAGCTTAGGGCAGGGTATAGCTGAAGCTTTCTTT.

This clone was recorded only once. CDR3 in DNA: TGTGCCAGCAGCTTAGACAGGAACTTCTATGGCTACACCTTC. This codes for CASSLDRNFYGYTF. V gene TRBV7-2 combines with J gene TRBJ1-2, with D maybe TRBD1 (5 bases). Germline CDR1 is SGHTA and CDR2 is FQGNSA. The CDR3 is 14 residues long. V lost 1 base, J lost 4 bases, and 10 bases lay in between.

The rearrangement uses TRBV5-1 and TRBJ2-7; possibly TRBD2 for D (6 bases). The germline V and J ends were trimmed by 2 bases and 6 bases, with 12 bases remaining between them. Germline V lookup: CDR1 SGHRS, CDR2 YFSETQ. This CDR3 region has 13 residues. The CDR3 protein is CASSFSGGGEQYF. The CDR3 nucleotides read TGCGCCAGCAGCTTTAGCGGTGGGGGCGAGCAGTACTTC. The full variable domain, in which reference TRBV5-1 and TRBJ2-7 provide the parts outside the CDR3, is KAGVTQTPRYLIKTRGQQVTLSCSPISGHRSVSWYQQTPGQGLQFLFEYFSETQRNKGNFPGRFSGRQFSNSRSEMNVSTLELGDSALYLCASSFSGGGEQYFGPGTRLTVT.

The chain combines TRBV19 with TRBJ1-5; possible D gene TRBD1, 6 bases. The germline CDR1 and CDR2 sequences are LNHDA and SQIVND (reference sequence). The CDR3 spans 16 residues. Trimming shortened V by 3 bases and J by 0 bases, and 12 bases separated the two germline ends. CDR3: CASSIGAGVSNQPQHF. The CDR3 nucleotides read TGTGCCAGTAGTATTGGGGCAGGGGTTAGCAATCAGCCCCAGCATTTT.

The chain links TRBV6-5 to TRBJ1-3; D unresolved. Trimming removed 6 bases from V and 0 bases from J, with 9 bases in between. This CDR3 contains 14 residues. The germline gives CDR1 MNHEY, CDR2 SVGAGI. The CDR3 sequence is CASRRTRSGNTIYF. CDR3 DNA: TGTGCCAGCAGAAGGACCCGCTCTGGAAACACCATATATTTT.

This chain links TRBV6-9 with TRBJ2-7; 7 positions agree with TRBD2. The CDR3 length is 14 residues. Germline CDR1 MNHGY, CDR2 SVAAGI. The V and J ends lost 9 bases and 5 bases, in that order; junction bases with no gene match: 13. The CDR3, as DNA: TGTGCCAGAAGGGGTACTAGCGTGATCAACGAGCAGTACTTC. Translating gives CARRGTSVINEQYF.

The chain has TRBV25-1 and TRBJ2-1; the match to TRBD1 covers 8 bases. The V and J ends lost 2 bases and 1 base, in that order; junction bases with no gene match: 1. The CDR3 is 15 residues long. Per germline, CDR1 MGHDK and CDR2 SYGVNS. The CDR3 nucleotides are TGTGCCAGCAGTGAACGACAGGGGTCCTACAATGAGCAGTTCTTC. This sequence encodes CASSERQGSYNEQFF.

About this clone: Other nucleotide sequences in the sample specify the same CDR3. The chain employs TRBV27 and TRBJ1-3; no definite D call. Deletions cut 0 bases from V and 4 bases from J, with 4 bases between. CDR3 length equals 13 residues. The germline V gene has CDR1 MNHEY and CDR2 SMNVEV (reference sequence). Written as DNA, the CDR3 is TGTGCCAGCAGTTTATCGTCGGGAAACACCATATATTTT. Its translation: CASSLSSGNTIYF.